This is a list of T cell receptor beta chains from one sample in a study of blood T cell repertoires in COVID-19. Using immunoSEQ multiplex PCR, the repertoire was profiled, and TCRdb retains in-frame clones only, with some absent. Altogether about 120,000 clones are present, approximately 90% being singletons, with the ten largest covering 8% to 8.5%. The sample taken for sequencing was peripheral blood. Receptors originate from a woman between 65 and 79 years old who had recovered from COVID-19. Both conserved end residues are part of each CDR3. The D gene is left open where the match is weak. Expanded clones get a size class; other rows say once, few or many, or leave the size out.

.	TRBV12-3/TRBV12-4	TRBJ2-7	TRBD1	CASGNRGSDEQYF	TGTGCCAGCGGTAACAGGGGATCAGACGAGCAGTACTTC
few	TRBV4-1	TRBJ1-1	TRBD1	CASSRDRGLSVSTEAFF	TGCGCCAGCAGCCGCGACAGGGGCCTGTCGGTAAGCACTGAAGCTTTCTTT
.	TRBV2	TRBJ1-3	TRBD1	CASSAGQGVNTIYF	TGTGCCAGCAGTGCGGGACAGGGAGTAAACACCATATATTTT
.	TRBV4-3	TRBJ2-7	.	CASSQDCTGQYF	TGCGCCAGCAGCCAAGACTGCACAGGTCAGTACTTC
.	TRBV10-3	TRBJ1-4	.	CAISDTTNEKLFF	TGTGCCATCAGTGACACAACTAATGAAAAACTGTTTTTT
few	TRBV4-3	TRBJ2-7	.	CASSQDWGSTQQLAYYEQYF	TGCGCCAGCAGCCAAGATTGGGGCAGCACGCAACAATTGGCCTACTACGAGCAGTACTTC
.	TRBV28	TRBJ2-1	.	CASSLFRENNEQFF	TGTGCCAGCAGTTTATTTCGGGAAAACAATGAGCAGTTCTTC
.	TRBV9	TRBJ2-7	TRBD1	CASSIRDRDYEQYF	TGTGCCAGCAGCATCCGGGACAGGGATTACGAGCAGTACTTC
.	TRBV28	TRBJ2-1	TRBD2	CASSLLRERDEQFF	TGTGCCAGCAGTCTGTTGCGGGAGAGGGATGAGCAGTTCTTC
.	TRBV4-1	TRBJ2-7	TRBD1	CASSQGWDRAYEQYF	TGCGCCAGCAGCCAAGGTTGGGACAGGGCGTACGAGCAGTACTTC
.	TRBV6-2/TRBV6-3	TRBJ1-2	TRBD1	CASSYAPRTGLNYTF	TGTGCCAGCAGTTACGCGCCCCGGACAGGGCTGAACTACACCTTC
.	TRBV30	TRBJ1-2	.	CAWSFMNYGYTF	TGTGCCTGGAGTTTTATGAACTATGGCTACACCTTC
once	TRBV6-5	TRBJ2-7	.	CASSLRGKQYF	TGTGCCAGCAGCCTCAGGGGCAAGCAGTACTTC
.	TRBV5-5	TRBJ2-3	TRBD1	CASSPKRGTGVSSDTQYF	TGTGCCAGCAGCCCCAAGCGTGGGACAGGGGTGTCGTCAGATACGCAGTATTTT
.	TRBV28	TRBJ2-7	.	CASSLQGGGYEQYF	TGTGCCAGCAGTTTGCAGGGGGGCGGGTACGAGCAGTACTTC
.	TRBV6-5	TRBJ1-4	TRBD1	CASSTQGANREKLFF	TGTGCCAGCAGTACACAGGGGGCTAACAGGGAAAAACTGTTTTTT
few	TRBV20-1	TRBJ2-7	.	CSASGGGTYEQYF	TGCAGTGCTAGTGGCGGGGGCACTTACGAGCAGTACTTC
.	TRBV5-6	TRBJ2-3	TRBD1	CASSPGTASTDTQYF	TGTGCCAGCAGCCCAGGGACAGCTAGCACAGATACGCAGTATTTT
.	TRBV5-1	TRBJ2-5	.	CASSSSSGQETQYF	TGCGCCAGCAGCTCTTCCTCAGGGCAAGAGACCCAGTACTTC
.	TRBV30	TRBJ1-5	TRBD1	CAWTLTGKGQPQHF	TGTGCCTGGACCCTGACAGGGAAAGGTCAGCCCCAGCATTTT
.	TRBV19	TRBJ1-2	TRBD1	CASSQLDPGQGFYTF	TGTGCCAGTAGTCAACTCGACCCGGGACAGGGTTTCTACACCTTC
.	TRBV4-1	TRBJ2-7	TRBD1	CASSQGRGPSYEQYF	TGCGCCAGCAGCCAAGGAAGGGGGCCCTCCTACGAGCAGTACTTC
.	TRBV7-2	TRBJ2-5	.	CASSLRAETQYF	TGTGCCAGCAGTTTAAGAGCGGAGACCCAGTACTTC
.	TRBV6-2/TRBV6-3	TRBJ2-1	.	CASSYAGTSYNEQFF	TGTGCCAGCAGTTACGCGGGGACCTCCTACAATGAGCAGTTCTTC
.	TRBV6-2/TRBV6-3	TRBJ2-7	.	CASSYSSSSAGPYEQYF	TGTGCCAGCAGTTACTCTTCTTCAAGCGCAGGGCCCTACGAGCAGTACTTC
.	TRBV28	TRBJ1-2	.	CASSQRGGYGYTF	TGTGCCAGCAGTCAAAGGGGGGGCTATGGCTACACCTTC
.	TRBV18	TRBJ2-2	TRBD1	CASSRRPGQGVVSHTGELFF	TGTGCCAGCTCACGACGACCGGGACAGGGGGTCGTCTCGCACACCGGGGAGCTGTTTTTT
.	TRBV28	TRBJ2-1	.	CASSLSNEQFF	TGTGCCAGCAGTTTATCAAATGAGCAGTTCTTC
.	TRBV5-1	TRBJ2-7	.	CASSLAFGSFYEQYF	TGCGCCAGCAGCTTGGCCTTTGGCAGTTTTTACGAGCAGTACTTC
few	TRBV5-6	TRBJ1-5	.	CASSLARGINSNQPQHF	TGTGCCAGCAGCTTGGCGAGGGGGATTAATAGCAATCAGCCCCAGCATTTT
.	TRBV12-3/TRBV12-4	TRBJ2-1	.	CASSLQTHEQFF	TGTGCCAGCAGTTTGCAGACACATGAGCAGTTCTTC
few	TRBV14	TRBJ1-4	.	CASPEEGTGEKLFF	TGTGCCAGCCCGGAGGAGGGCACGGGTGAAAAACTGTTTTTT